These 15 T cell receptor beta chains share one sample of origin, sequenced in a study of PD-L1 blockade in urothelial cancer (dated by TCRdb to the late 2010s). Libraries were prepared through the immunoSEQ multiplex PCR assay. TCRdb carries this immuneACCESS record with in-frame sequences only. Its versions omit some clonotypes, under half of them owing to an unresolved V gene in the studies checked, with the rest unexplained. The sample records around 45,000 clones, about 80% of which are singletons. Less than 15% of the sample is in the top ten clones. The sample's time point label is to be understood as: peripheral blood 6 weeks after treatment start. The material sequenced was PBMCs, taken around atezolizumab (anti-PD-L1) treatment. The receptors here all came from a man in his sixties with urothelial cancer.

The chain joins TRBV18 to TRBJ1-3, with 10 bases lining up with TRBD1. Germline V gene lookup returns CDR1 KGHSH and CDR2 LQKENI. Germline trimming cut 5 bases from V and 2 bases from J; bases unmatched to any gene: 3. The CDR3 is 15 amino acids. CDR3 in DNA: TGTGCCAGCTCAATCGGACAGGGGGCTGGAAACACCATATATTTT. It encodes CASSIGQGAGNTIYF.

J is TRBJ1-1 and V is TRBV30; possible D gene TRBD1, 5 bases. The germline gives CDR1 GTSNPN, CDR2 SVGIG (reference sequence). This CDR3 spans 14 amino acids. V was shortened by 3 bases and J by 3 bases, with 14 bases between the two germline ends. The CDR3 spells CAWRTGVEDTEAFF. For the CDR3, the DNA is TGTGCCTGGAGAACGGGGGTGGAGGACACTGAAGCTTTCTTT.

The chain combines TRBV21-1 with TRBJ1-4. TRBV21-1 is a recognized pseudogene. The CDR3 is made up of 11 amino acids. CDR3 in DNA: TGTGCCAGCAGCCCCGGTGAAAAACTGTTTTTT. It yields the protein CASSPGEKLFF.

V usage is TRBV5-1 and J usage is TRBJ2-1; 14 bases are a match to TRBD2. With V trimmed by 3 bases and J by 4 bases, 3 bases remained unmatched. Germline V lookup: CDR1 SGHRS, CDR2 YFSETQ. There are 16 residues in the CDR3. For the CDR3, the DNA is TGCGCCAGCAGCTCGGGGACTAGCGGGGGATACAATGAGCAGTTCTTC. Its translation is CASSSGTSGGYNEQFF. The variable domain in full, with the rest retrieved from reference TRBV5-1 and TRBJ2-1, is KAGVTQTPRYLIKTRGQQVTLSCSPISGHRSVSWYQQTPGQGLQFLFEYFSETQRNKGNFPGRFSGRQFSNSRSEMNVSTLELGDSALYLCASSSGTSGGYNEQFFGPGTRLTVL.

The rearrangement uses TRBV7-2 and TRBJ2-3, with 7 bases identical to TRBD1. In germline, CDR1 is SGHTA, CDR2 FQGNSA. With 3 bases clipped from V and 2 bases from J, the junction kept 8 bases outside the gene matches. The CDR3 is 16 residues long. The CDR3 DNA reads TGTGCCAGCAGCTTCGCTAGACAGGGAATCACAGATACGCAGTATTTT. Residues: CASSFARQGITDTQYF.

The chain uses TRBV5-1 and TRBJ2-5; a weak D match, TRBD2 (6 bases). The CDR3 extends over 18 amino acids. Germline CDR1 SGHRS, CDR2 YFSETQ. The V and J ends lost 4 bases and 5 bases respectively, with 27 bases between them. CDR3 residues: CASSPHPSGSRLQETQYF. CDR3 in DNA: TGCGCCAGCAGCCCACACCCCTCCGGGAGCAGGCTACAGGAGACCCAGTACTTC.

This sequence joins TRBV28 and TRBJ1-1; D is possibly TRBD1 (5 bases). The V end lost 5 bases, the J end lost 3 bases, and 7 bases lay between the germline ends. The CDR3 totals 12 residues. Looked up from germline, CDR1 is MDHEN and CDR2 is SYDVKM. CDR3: CASSTGDTEAFF. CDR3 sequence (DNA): TGTGCCAGCAGTACGGGGGACACTGAAGCTTTCTTT.

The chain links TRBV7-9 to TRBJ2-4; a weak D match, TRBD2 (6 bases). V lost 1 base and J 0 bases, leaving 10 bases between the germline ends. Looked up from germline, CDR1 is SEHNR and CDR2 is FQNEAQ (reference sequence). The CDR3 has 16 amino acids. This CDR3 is CASSLVGLSAKNIQYF. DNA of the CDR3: TGTGCCAGCAGCTTAGTGGGACTCTCAGCCAAAAACATTCAGTACTTC.

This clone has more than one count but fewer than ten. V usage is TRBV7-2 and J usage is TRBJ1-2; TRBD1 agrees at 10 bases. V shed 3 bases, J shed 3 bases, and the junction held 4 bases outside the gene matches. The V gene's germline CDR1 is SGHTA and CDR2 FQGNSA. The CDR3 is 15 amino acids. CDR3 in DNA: TGTGCCAGCAGCTTGCAGACAGGGGGCGACTATGGCTACACCTTC. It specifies CASSLQTGGDYGYTF. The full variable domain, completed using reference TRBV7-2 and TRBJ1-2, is GAGVSQSPSNKVTEKGKDVELRCDPISGHTALYWYRQSLGQGLEFLIYFQGNSAPDKSGLPSDRFSAERTGGSVSTLTIQRTQQEDSAVYLCASSLQTGGDYGYTFGSGTRLTVV.

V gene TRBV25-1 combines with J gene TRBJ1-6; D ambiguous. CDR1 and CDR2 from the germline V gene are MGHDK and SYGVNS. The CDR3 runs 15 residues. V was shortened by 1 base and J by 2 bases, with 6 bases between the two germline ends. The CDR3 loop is CASSEWATYNSPLHF. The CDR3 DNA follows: TGTGCCAGCAGTGAATGGGCAACCTATAATTCACCCCTCCACTTT. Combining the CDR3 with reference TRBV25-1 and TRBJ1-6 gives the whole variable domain EADIYQTPRYLVIGTGKKITLECSQTMGHDKMYWYQQDPGMELHLIHYSYGVNSTEKGDLSSESTVSRIRTEHFPLTLESARPSHTSQYLCASSEWATYNSPLHFGNGTRLTVT.

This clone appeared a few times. This CDR3 reads CASNYFGGDGLNSPLHF. In DNA form, the CDR3 reads TGTGCCAGCAACTACTTCGGGGGGGACGGTCTTAATTCACCCCTCCACTTT. This sequence joins TRBV28 and TRBJ1-6; possible D gene TRBD1, 5 bases. The germline CDR1 and CDR2 sequences are MDHEN and SYDVKM. V was cut by 7 bases and J by 6 bases, with 22 bases left in between. The CDR3 sequence is 17 residues long.

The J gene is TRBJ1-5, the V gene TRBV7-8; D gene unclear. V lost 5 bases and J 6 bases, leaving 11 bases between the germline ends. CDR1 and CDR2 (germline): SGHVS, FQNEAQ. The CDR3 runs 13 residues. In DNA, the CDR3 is TGTGCCAGCAGCCGGGTCGTAGGTCAGCCCCAGCATTTT. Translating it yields CASSRVVGQPQHF.

CDR3 in amino acids: CASSYQGAIDSGELFF. In nucleotides, the CDR3 is TGCGCCAGCAGCTATCAGGGGGCGATTGACAGCGGGGAGCTGTTTTTT. V and J are TRBV5-1 and TRBJ2-2; 8 bases map to TRBD1. The germline V gene encodes CDR1 SGHRS and CDR2 YFSETQ. CDR3 size: 16 residues. J lost 7 bases, V lost 3 bases, and 11 bases had no gene match.

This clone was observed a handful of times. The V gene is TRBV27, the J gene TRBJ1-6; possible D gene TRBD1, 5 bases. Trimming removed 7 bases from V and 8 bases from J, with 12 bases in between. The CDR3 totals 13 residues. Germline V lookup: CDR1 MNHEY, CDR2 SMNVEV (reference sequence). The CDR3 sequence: CASTISGDSPLHF. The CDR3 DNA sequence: TGTGCCAGCACTATTTCGGGGGATTCACCCCTCCACTTT.

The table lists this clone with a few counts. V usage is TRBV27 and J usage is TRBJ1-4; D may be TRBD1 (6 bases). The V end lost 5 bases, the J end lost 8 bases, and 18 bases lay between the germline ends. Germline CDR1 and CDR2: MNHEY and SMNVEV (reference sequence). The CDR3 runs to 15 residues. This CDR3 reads CASSPRGQRKEKLFF. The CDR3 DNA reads TGTGCCAGCAGTCCCAGGGGACAACGAAAAGAAAAACTGTTTTTT. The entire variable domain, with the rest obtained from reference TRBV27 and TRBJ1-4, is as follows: EAQVTQNPRYLITVTGKKLTVTCSQNMNHEYMSWYRQDPGLGLRQIYYSMNVEVTDKGDVPEGYKVSRKEKRNFPLILESPSPNQTSLYFCASSPRGQRKEKLFFGSGTQLSVL.